The T cell receptor beta chain described here comes from a study of cytomegalovirus exposure and HLA in healthy donors. Looking at the study overall: The early release's HLA-typed donors yielded 65 million to 85 million unique TCRs.

PCR was performed using 60 Vbeta and 13 Jbeta primers. TCRdb's copy holds only in-frame clones and misses some; the assay was immunoSEQ multiplex PCR. This table holds roughly 120,000 clones, roughly 66% found once. Findings of the study overall: Most subjects' HLA-A and HLA-B alleles were reportedly predicted from TCR beta sequences. The study listed 150 to 200 cytomegalovirus-associated TCR beta chains. Sequencing likely produced, as an artifact, a cluster of highly shared sequence variants.

With 5 bases removed from V and 0 bases from J, the gap between germline ends came to 16 bases. The CDR3 consists of 16 residues. The V gene's germline CDR1 is MNHEY and CDR2 SMNVEV (reference sequence). This clone was detected only a few times. Antigen specificity is unknown. The source of this sequence is a woman aged 25 to 39 in good health and CMV-seronegative. The specimen was PBMCs. J is TRBJ1-1 and V is TRBV27, with D tentatively TRBD1 (6 bases). CDR3 in amino acids: CASSTSAGAMNTEAFF. The CDR3 DNA reads TGTGCCAGCAGTACCTCCGCAGGGGCAATGAACACTGAAGCTTTCTTT.